The clone carrying this TCR beta chain has at least ten counts. Antigen specificity is unknown. The data originate from a study of regulatory T cells in long-lasting Graves disease. Looked up from germline, CDR1 is SGHRS and CDR2 is YFSETQ. This CDR3 is built from 14 residues. Trimming took off 1 base at V and 2 bases at J, with 10 bases between the two ends. As for time point: persistent/refractory GD, antithyroid drugs over 5 years with positive TRAb. Isolated PBMC RNA provided the starting material for the TCR library. Graves' disease diagnosis relied on American Thyroid Association guidelines. The EDTA tubes were filled with around 9.2 milliliters of drawn peripheral blood. Library construction for TCR beta used iRepertoire HTBI primers and Arm-PCR of CDR3 regions. TCRdb reanalysed the multiplex PCR reads using MiXCR and keeps one entry per CDR3 protein. Of about 470,000 distinct CDR3 sequences in the sample, 20% to 25% were seen once.

Whole-study results and caveats: With persistent disease, TRBV28, TRBJ1-2 and TRBJ2-5 were the favored segments. Persistent patients shared 2,741 public clonotypes among themselves. Newly diagnosed patients shared fewer, at approximately 970.

The sequenced sample was peripheral blood mononuclear cells (PBMCs), obtained when the disease was refractory, from a patient treated with antithyroid drugs. This sequence joins TRBV5-1 and TRBJ2-7, with D possibly called TRBD1 or TRBD2 (5 bases each). The receptor comes from a female donor with Graves disease. The CDR3 DNA is TGCGCCAGCAGCTTGCGGGACGGTCCCTACGAGCAGTACTTC. As protein: CASSLRDGPYEQYF.